This TCR beta chain originates from a study of blood T cell repertoires in COVID-19. Study-level information: PBMCs, B-cell-depleted T cells, or T cells were the source of the cDNA or gDNA that made up the material.

Per germline, CDR1 GTSNPN and CDR2 SVGIG (reference sequence). V lost 0 bases and J 2 bases, leaving 11 bases between the germline ends. This CDR3 contains 15 residues. As handled by the study authors: Estimated nucleated cell counts came from reference gene primer amplification. Here immunoSEQ multiplex PCR was the method, and the copy in TCRdb shows in-frame clones only, minus some. D and trimming were read from the DNA, whereas the V and J calls and clone size are those reported in that table. This sample has about 260,000 clones, with roughly 90% found just once. Enrolled through a virtual design, the participants were between 18 and 89 years of age and came from 24 US areas.

The receptor was derived from a woman aged 50 to 60 who had recovered from COVID-19. The chain employs TRBV30 and TRBJ2-1; TRBD2 might be the D (6 bases). Sequencing was carried out using PBMCs or T cells enriched from blood (not recorded which). As DNA, the CDR3 is TGTGCCTGGAGTGTTCTGGCGGGACCCTACAATGAGCAGTTCTTC. Its protein product is CAWSVLAGPYNEQFF.